Listed below are T cell receptor beta chains from one sample, sequenced in a study of blood T cells in healthy people across ages. TCRdb re-analysed the 5' RACE reads in MiXCR, keeping a single row per CDR3 protein. This sample has under 1,000,000 distinct CDR3 sequences, with under 40% found just once. Sequencing was carried out using blood. The source is a man aged 18 to 30 in good health. Both conserved end residues are part of each CDR3. A D gene is named only where the DNA matches it firmly. Size tells how often a clone was seen (once, few, many) or the class of an expanded clone, and some rows leave it out.

TRBJ1-1	TRBV7-9	.	.	15	TGTGCCAGCAGTCCCGGGGCAGGGATGAACACTGAAGCTTTCTTT	CASSPGAGMNTEAFF
TRBJ1-1	TRBV7-2	.	few	17	TGTGCCAGCAGCCCCAGGGAGGTCGGTCTTGAGAACACTGAAGCTTTCTTT	CASSPREVGLENTEAFF
TRBJ2-5	TRBV6-5	TRBD1	.	13	TGTGCCAGCAGTACCGGGACAGGGAAGACCCAGTACTTC	CASSTGTGKTQYF
TRBJ2-5	TRBV5-5	.	few	14	TGTGCCAGCAGCTTGGAAGGAGGCAGGCAGACCCAGTACTTC	CASSLEGGRQTQYF
TRBJ2-3	TRBV5-1	.	few	14	TGCGCCAGCAGCTTTTGGCAGCCCACAGATACGCAGTATTTT	CASSFWQPTDTQYF
TRBJ2-1	TRBV5-1	TRBD1	few	20	TGCGCCAGCAGCTTGTCTATCGCGTGGATGCCGGGACAGGGGGCGAATGAGCAGTTCTTC	CASSLSIAWMPGQGANEQFF
TRBJ2-7	TRBV20-1	.	many	15	TGCAGTGCTAGTGTCGGGGGGCCACTCTCCTACGAGCAGTACTTC	CSASVGGPLSYEQYF
TRBJ1-2	TRBV6-5	.	.	13	TGTGCCAGCAGTTACTGGGCACAGGATGGCTACACCTTC	CASSYWAQDGYTF
TRBJ1-1	TRBV5-1	.	few	13	TGCGCCAGCAGCTTTGCAGGGCGGACTGAAGCTTTCTTT	CASSFAGRTEAFF
TRBJ1-5	TRBV2	.	.	15	TGTGCCAGCAGTGAGTACAGTTATAGCAATCAGCCCCAGCATTTT	CASSEYSYSNQPQHF
TRBJ1-2	TRBV21-1	.	.	13	TGTGCCAGCAGCCCACGACGGGGATCTGGCTACACCTTC	CASSPRRGSGYTF
TRBJ1-2	TRBV7-9	.	few	18	TGTGCCAGCAGCTCCTCTATTTCAGGCCTAGTCCCTAACTATGGCTACACCTTC	CASSSSISGLVPNYGYTF
TRBJ2-1	TRBV5-6	.	.	18	TGTGCCAGCAGCTTGGGGCAAGGGTTGGGACGGTACTACAATGAGCAGTTCTTC	CASSLGQGLGRYYNEQFF
TRBJ2-3	TRBV7-2	.	.	12	TGTGCCTGCACTCCGGGCACAGATACGCAGTATTTT	CACTPGTDTQYF
TRBJ2-1	TRBV29-1	TRBD2	.	15	TGCAGCGTTGAGACTGTTAGCGGGGGATCAAATGAGCAGTTCTTC	CSVETVSGGSNEQFF
TRBJ1-1	TRBV5-1	.	few	14	TGCGCCAGCAGCTTGGACTCTGCGAACACTGAAGCTTTCTTT	CASSLDSANTEAFF
TRBJ1-5	TRBV12-3/TRBV12-4	.	.	17	TGTGCCAGCAGTACCGGGACACAAGTATCTAGCAATCAGCCCCAGCATTTT	CASSTGTQVSSNQPQHF
TRBJ2-7	TRBV6-2/TRBV6-3	TRBD2	few	15	TGTGCCAGCAGTTACCCTAGCGGGGTTTACAATGAGCAGTACTTC	CASSYPSGVYNEQYF
TRBJ1-5	TRBV10-3	.	.	14	TGTGCCATCAGTGAGTCGACAGCTAATCAGCCCCAGCATTTT	CAISESTANQPQHF
TRBJ2-5	TRBV29-1	TRBD1	few	15	TGCAGCGTTGGGAGACCGGGACAGACATGGGAGACCCAGTACTTC	CSVGRPGQTWETQYF
TRBJ2-7	TRBV3-1	.	many	15	TGTGCCAGCAGCCAAGGGTATCAACAGGGCAACGAGCAGTACTTC	CASSQGYQQGNEQYF
TRBJ2-3	TRBV28	.	.	16	TGTGCCAGCAGTTTATTTACGGGAGCGAAGACAGATACGCAGTATTTT	CASSLFTGAKTDTQYF
TRBJ2-5	TRBV5-4	.	many	15	TGTGCCAGCAGCCTCCGAACAGGGTACCAAGAGACCCAGTACTTC	CASSLRTGYQETQYF
TRBJ1-5	TRBV7-9	.	few	15	TGTGCCAGCAGCTTAGGAGGGTCAGACAATCAGCCCCAGCATTTT	CASSLGGSDNQPQHF
TRBJ2-5	TRBV4-3	.	many	14	TGCGCCAGCAGTCGACAGGCGCAACAAGAGACCCAGTACTTC	CASSRQAQQETQYF
TRBJ1-3	TRBV12-3/TRBV12-4	.	.	15	TGTGCCAGCACCCCAGAGGGTGGAACTGGAAACACCATATATTTT	CASTPEGGTGNTIYF
TRBJ1-2	TRBV4-1	.	few	14	TGCGCCAGCAGCCAAGTTGGCAGGGACTATGGCTACACCTTC	CASSQVGRDYGYTF
TRBJ2-3	TRBV12-3/TRBV12-4	.	.	17	TGTGCCAGCAGTTTAGCTAGTTCGGGACTTCTGGGACATACGCAGTATTTT	CASSLASSGLLGHTQYF
TRBJ1-2	TRBV5-5	TRBD1	.	15	TGTGCCAGCAGCTTCGACAGGCAGGGGGACTATGGCTACACCTTC	CASSFDRQGDYGYTF
TRBJ1-2	TRBV9	TRBD1	few	17	TGTGCCAGCAGCGTAGGGGCAGGGGGCATTTTTTACTATGGCTACACCTTC	CASSVGAGGIFYYGYTF
TRBJ1-5	TRBV4-1	.	.	13	TGCGCCAGCAGCCAAGAAACTGCTCAGCCCCAGCATTTT	CASSQETAQPQHF
TRBJ1-4	TRBV18	.	once	16	TGTGCCAGCTCACCAGAGCTGAGGGTGGGCTTCGAAAAACTGTTTTTT	CASSPELRVGFEKLFF
TRBJ1-5	TRBV4-1	.	many	14	TGCGCCAGCAGCCAAGTGGCCCTCAATCAGCCCCAGCATTTT	CASSQVALNQPQHF
TRBJ2-6	TRBV6-5	.	.	12	TGTGCCAGCAGTTACTCAACCGAGGTCCTGACTTTC	CASSYSTEVLTF
TRBJ2-7	TRBV2	.	few	13	TGTGCCAGCAGTGGGGAAGGACTGTACGAGCAGTACTTC	CASSGEGLYEQYF
TRBJ1-5	TRBV7-9	.	.	12	TGTGCCAGCAGCTTCACGGCGGAGCCCCAGCATTTT	CASSFTAEPQHF
TRBJ2-7	TRBV28	.	.	15	TGTGCCAGCAGTTTCGGACAGATCGAGAACTACGAGCAGTACTTC	CASSFGQIENYEQYF
TRBJ1-1	TRBV6-2/TRBV6-3	TRBD1	few	16	TGTGCCAGCAGTCTACCAGAGACAGGGTTCAGTCCTGAAGCTTTCTTT	CASSLPETGFSPEAFF
TRBJ2-1	TRBV3-1	TRBD1	.	15	TGTGCCAGCCACTCACTGCGGGACAGGGGCAATGAGCAGTTCTTC	CASHSLRDRGNEQFF
TRBJ2-7	TRBV5-1	TRBD1	.	15	TGCGCCAGCAGCTTGGCCGGGACAGAAATCTACGAGCAGTACTTC	CASSLAGTEIYEQYF
TRBJ1-1	TRBV10-3	TRBD1	.	16	TGTGCCACCAAGGCGCAGGGGGCTTGGAGGAACACTGAAGCTTTCTTT	CATKAQGAWRNTEAFF
TRBJ2-7	TRBV9	.	.	14	TGTGCCAGCAACCCCGAGGGTTCCTACAATGAGCAGTACTTC	CASNPEGSYNEQYF
TRBJ1-5	TRBV4-3	.	many	15	TGCGCCAGCAGCCAAGATCGGGGCAAATACCAGCCCCAGCATTTT	CASSQDRGKYQPQHF
TRBJ2-1	TRBV7-7	.	many	15	TGTGCCAGCAGCGCGGGACATCCCTCCTACAATGAGCAGTTCTTC	CASSAGHPSYNEQFF
TRBJ1-5	TRBV20-1	.	few	16	TGCAGTGCTAGTTCCTTTTCTCGCAGTAGCAATCAGCCCCAGCATTTT	CSASSFSRSSNQPQHF
TRBJ2-3	TRBV20-1	TRBD2	.	14	TGCAGTGCTAGTAAAGCGGGGGGGACAGATACGCAGTATTTT	CSASKAGGTDTQYF
TRBJ1-1	TRBV9	.	few	14	TGTGCCAGCAGCGTTGGACAAACGAACACTGAAGCTTTCTTT	CASSVGQTNTEAFF
TRBJ2-7	TRBV7-2	TRBD1	many	15	TGTGCCAGCAGCTTAGCGCCAGGGACAGCCTACGAGCAGTACTTC	CASSLAPGTAYEQYF
TRBJ1-2	TRBV2	.	few	13	TGTGCCAGCAGTGAACGCGGACCCTATGGCTACACCTTC	CASSERGPYGYTF
TRBJ2-1	TRBV6-2/TRBV6-3	.	few	20	TGTGCCAGCAGTTACTCGAAGTTTCAAGGTGAGGGCTTTTCGTACAATGAGCAGTTCTTC	CASSYSKFQGEGFSYNEQFF